This TCR beta chain is from a study of cytomegalovirus exposure and HLA in healthy donors. Study-wide findings and caveats: The authors enumerated over 150 TCR beta chains as linked to cytomegalovirus. Specificity of three CMV-associated chains for CMV antigens was verified in vitro.

Sequencing was performed with immunoSEQ multiplex PCR; in TCRdb, only in-frame clones are kept and a portion is missing. The data hold 200,000 or so clones, with approximately 88% observed a single time. This clone was seen a handful of times. The antigen remains unidentified. The germline gives CDR1 MRHNA, CDR2 SNTAGT. Trimming removed 4 bases from V and 10 bases from J; junction bases left unmatched: 5. The CDR3 contains 15 residues. The chain carries TRBV6-4 and TRBJ2-1, with 15 nucleotides matching TRBD2. The sequenced sample consisted of PBMCs. This receptor was identified in a man aged 18 to 30 in good health and CMV-seropositive. CDR3 DNA: TGTGCCAGCAGTGTGGGACTAGCGGGAGGCTCCGAGCAGTTCTTC. This translates into CASSVGLAGGSEQFF.